This T cell receptor beta chain was sequenced during a study of shared clonotypes between healthy human individuals (dated by TCRdb to 2018 to 2021). Study-level background: Three men and two women, aged 18 to 49 years, made up the cohort. For each donor, CD4 naive and CD4 memory were each given three plates, CD8 naive was given two plates, and CD8 memory was given one plate. The study deeply sequenced blood TCR repertoires of about 5 healthy adults to estimate repertoire size and the extent of clonotype sharing between individuals. To increase sequencing depth and limit assay-specific biases, TCR repertoire library preparation and sequencing were carried out by different laboratories using diverse techniques. Leukapheresis yielded between about 0.85 and 10 billion PBMCs per donor. The study at large found these results: Pairwise subsampling indicated that sequencing depth was expected to affect the degree of clonotype sharing among donors. Incomplete sequencing was indicated by rarefaction of sorted-subset datasets, despite the large sequencing depth. Sampling was restricted to blood, and TCR repertoires in tissues likely differ from the TCR repertoires found in blood. Compared with non-shared clonotypes, the clonotypes found in all four sorted-subset donors had higher generation probabilities. The small number of donors limited the genetic and exposure-history diversity represented. When a few donors were compared, the shared fraction of clonotypes was about 5% for naive CD4, around 3.6% for naive CD8, 2% to 2.5% for memory CD4, and around 0.37% for memory CD8. Larger estimated clonotype richness was generally found for naive subsets than for memory subsets.

Concerning this clone: It lacks a known antigen. One base away there is no much larger clone; base qualities are not given.

Relative to germline, V is missing 2 bases and J is missing 1 base, with 11 bases of the junction outside any gene match. The CDR3 runs 18 residues from the cysteine to the phenylalanine. The entry retains the CDR3 DNA only, 54 bases that are in frame from base 1. CDR1 and CDR2 are read off the germline V gene (reference sequence) as MNHEY and SMNVEV. The donors were healthy, HIV-negative adults who had no recently reported acute infections or vaccinations. Every donor was a Caucasian adult living in Nashville, Tennessee, USA. Magnetic negative selection was used to enrich CD4+ T cells, after which naive cells were positively selected on CD45RA and the negative fraction became the memory subset. Blood was collected by leukapheresis, and PBMCs were isolated by Ficoll-Histopaque density gradient centrifugation and then cryopreserved in liquid nitrogen vapor phase. Analytical flow cytometry was used to check the purity and quantity of each magnetically sorted T cell population. Genomic DNA was isolated from each sorted fraction and quantified by UV absorbance on a Nanodrop 2000c.

Using the deep immunoSEQ assay, multiplex PCR amplified TCR CDR3 regions from genomic DNA. Genomic DNA extracted from each cell subset was distributed evenly over all wells of several immunoSEQ 96-well plates, and each plate served as one replicate. For sorted subsets, about 200 ng genomic DNA, equal to about 30,000 T cell genomes, was loaded into each replicate PCR. Purified libraries were measured with a Qubit 3.0 fluorometer, size-checked on a Bioanalyzer 2100, and measured again with the KAPA Library Quantification kit. Every immunoSEQ 96-well plate was sequenced on a separate single-read 150-cycle Illumina NextSeq 550 flow cell. Processing in the source paper ran as follows. Because only junctional sequences without quality scores were contained in the immunoSEQ output, filtering matching that applied to full-length reads could not be performed. Sequences were annotated with PyIR, a Python wrapper for IgBLAST v1.9, using IMGT germline references to assign V/J genes and CDR3. Reads were removed for weak V/J assignments (E-value above 1e-6), missing CDR3, stop codons, out-of-frame junctions, or ambiguous translated residues. V3J clonotypes were defined as sequences sharing the same inferred V gene, J gene, and CDR3 amino acid sequence. The percentage overlap between two repertoires was calculated by dividing the number of shared unique clonotypes by the size of the smaller repertoire. Richness of each repertoire was evaluated using RTK rarefaction, the Chao1 estimator, and Recon v2.1 estimates of unobserved clonotypes. Generation probabilities were computed with OLGA for all TCRbeta clonotypes obtained by the gDNA method from several donors. TCRdb provides this immuneACCESS table in a form limited to in-frame rearrangements. Some clones are lacking; in checked studies, under half of them reflect an unresolved V gene, and why the rest are absent is not known. That table supplies the V and J calls and clone size; D and trimming were determined from the DNA. This sample gives more than 2,000,000 clones in total; approximately 93% of them show up just once. 0.39% of the sample is taken by the ten largest.

Material: naive CD4+ T cells from PBMCs. The sample's cell subset or site label is to be understood as: CD45RA+ positively selected. In this chain, TRBV27 is recombined with TRBJ1-1; a stretch of 9 junction bases matches TRBD1. This sequence originates from a man between 18 and 29 years old in good health. Some clones in this sample may be carry-over from other donors' samples. The sequenced DNA is TGTGCCAGCAGTTTAAGGGCTGGGACAGGGTGGCCGAACACTGAAGCTTTCTTT. Its coded protein is CASSLRAGTGWPNTEAFF.